The 10 T cell receptor beta chains given below trace back to one sample, sequenced in a study of OX40 agonist ivuxolimab in advanced cancers. Sequencing was performed with immunoSEQ multiplex PCR; in TCRdb, only in-frame clones are kept and a portion is missing. The sample yields some 70,000 clones, approximately 90% seen once. The material sequenced was CD4+ or CD8+ T cells sorted from blood, taken in a trial of the OX40 agonist ivuxolimab. The receptors here all came from an adult with an advanced solid tumor such as melanoma, head and neck, liver or kidney cancer.

The chain links TRBV5-1 to TRBJ1-1; D is undetermined. Between the trimmed V and J ends, which lost 0 bases and 4 bases, there was a span of 7 bases. In germline, CDR1 is SGHRS, CDR2 YFSETQ. This CDR3 is built from 13 residues. The DNA for the CDR3 is TGCGCCAGCAGCTTGGAGGTGGGCACTGAAGCTTTCTTT. Residues: CASSLEVGTEAFF.

The rearrangement joins TRBV7-8 to TRBJ1-3; D uncertain. Trimming cost V 5 bases and J 0 bases, with 14 bases left between them. This CDR3 contains 16 residues. Per the germline V gene, CDR1 is SGHVS and CDR2 is FQNEAQ. The CDR3 bases are TGTGCCAGCAGCCCTTTGACTCCCAACTCTGGAAACACCATATATTTT. Translating it yields CASSPLTPNSGNTIYF.

The V call is TRBV6-5, the J call TRBJ1-5, with D unresolved. Germline lookup yields CDR1 MNHEY and CDR2 SVGAGI. This CDR3 is 16 amino acids long. V was clipped by 0 bases and J by 5 bases, with 14 bases between them. The CDR3 sequence: CASSYSSALGDQPQHF. CDR3 bases: TGTGCCAGCAGTTACTCGTCGGCCTTGGGAGATCAGCCCCAGCATTTT.

The rearrangement joins TRBV7-3 to TRBJ1-5, with unresolved D. CDR1 SGHTA and CDR2 FQGTGA come from the germline V gene. V was trimmed by 2 bases and J by 0 bases, leaving 14 bases between them. The CDR3 is made up of 17 amino acids. The CDR3 loop reads CASSLSENRYSNQPQHF. Here the CDR3 DNA reads TGTGCCAGCAGCTTATCAGAGAACCGATATAGCAATCAGCCCCAGCATTTT. Drawing the rest from reference TRBV7-3 and TRBJ1-5, the complete variable domain is GAGVSQTPSNKVTEKGKYVELRCDPISGHTALYWYRQSLGQGPEFLIYFQGTGAADDSGLPNDRFFAVRPEGSVSTLKIQRTERGDSAVYLCASSLSENRYSNQPQHFGDGTRLSIL.

This chain joins TRBV7-3 and TRBJ2-1; 8 bases fit TRBD1. V lost 2 bases to trimming and J lost 5 bases; unmatched junction nucleotides: 5. The germline CDR1 and CDR2 sequences are SGHTA and FQGTGA. The CDR3 length is 15 residues. In nucleotides, the CDR3 is TGTGCCAGCAGCTTACAGACAGGGGCGAACAATGAGCAGTTCTTC. This gives the protein CASSLQTGANNEQFF.

V gene TRBV19 combines with J gene TRBJ2-1, with 9 bases fitting TRBD2. Trimming at V came to 5 bases and at J to 7 bases, leaving 18 bases not matched to a gene. Germline CDR1 and CDR2: LNHDA and SQIVND (reference sequence). This CDR3 region has 18 residues. In DNA form, the CDR3 reads TGTGCCAGTAGTTTGAGGCTCCCCGGGCTAGCGGGATTGAATGAGCAGTTCTTC. Its translation is CASSLRLPGLAGLNEQFF.

CDR3 protein: CASSMTGVGETQYF. CDR3 bases: TGCGCCAGCAGCATGACAGGGGTGGGAGAGACCCAGTACTTC. The chain employs TRBV5-1 and TRBJ2-5; 8 bases align to TRBD1. The germline V gene has CDR1 SGHRS and CDR2 YFSETQ. The CDR3 sequence is 14 residues long. The V gene end was trimmed by 4 bases and the J gene end by 4 bases; junction bases not matched to a gene: 6.

This rearrangement joins TRBV11-2 to TRBJ1-6, with D unresolved. Germline V gene lookup returns CDR1 SGHAT and CDR2 FQNNGV. V lost 3 bases and J 5 bases, leaving 8 bases between the germline ends. CDR3 length: 14 amino acids. The DNA for the CDR3 is TGTGCCAGCAGCTTGGAAAGGAATAATTCACCCCTCCACTTT. Amino acids: CASSLERNNSPLHF. Complete variable domain (other parts from reference TRBV11-2 and TRBJ1-6): EAGVAQSPRYKIIEKRQSVAFWCNPISGHATLYWYQQILGQGPKLLIQFQNNGVVDDSQLPKDRFSAERLKGVDSTLKIQPAKLEDSAVYLCASSLERNNSPLHFGNGTRLTVT.

This clone occurred once. The V gene is TRBV11-3, the J gene TRBJ2-3; 10 nucleotides agree with TRBD2. Trimming removed 1 base from V and 0 bases from J; junction bases left unmatched: 7. Germline-derived CDR1 and CDR2 are SGHNT and YENEEA. CDR3 length equals 18 residues. CDR3 sequence (DNA): TGTGCCAGCAGCTTAGGTTTAGCGGGGGGCCTTAGCACAGATACGCAGTATTTT. Translation: CASSLGLAGGLSTDTQYF.

This clone was recorded a few times. V gene TRBV5-6 combines with J gene TRBJ2-7; D call uncertain. Germline lookup yields CDR1 SGHDT and CDR2 YYEEEE. The CDR3 consists of 12 residues. V lost 3 bases and J lost 6, with 10 bases in between. The CDR3: CASSWGPGEQYF. The CDR3 coding sequence is TGTGCCAGCAGCTGGGGTCCGGGCGAGCAGTACTTC.